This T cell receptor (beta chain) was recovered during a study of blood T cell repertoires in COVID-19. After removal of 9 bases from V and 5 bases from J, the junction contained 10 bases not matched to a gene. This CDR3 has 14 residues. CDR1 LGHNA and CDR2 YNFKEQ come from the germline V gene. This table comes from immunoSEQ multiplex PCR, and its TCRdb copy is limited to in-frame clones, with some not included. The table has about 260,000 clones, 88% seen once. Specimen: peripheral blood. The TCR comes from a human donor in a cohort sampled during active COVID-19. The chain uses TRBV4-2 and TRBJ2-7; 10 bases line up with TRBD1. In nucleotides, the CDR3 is TGTGCCAGTTGGGGACCCGGGACAGGGGACGAGCAGTACTTC. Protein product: CASWGPGTGDEQYF.